The 23 T cell receptor beta chains given below trace back to one sample, sequenced in a study of early stage breast cancer tumors. TCRdb's copy holds only in-frame clones and misses some; the assay was immunoSEQ multiplex PCR. The sample holds about 38,000 clones; 65% to 75% are singletons and the top ten take roughly 6.1%. Sequenced: blood. Source of these receptors: a person aged 60 to 70 with breast cancer.

The chain uses TRBV30 and TRBJ2-7; tentatively, D is TRBD2 (5 bases). The CDR3 spans 14 residues. Between the trimmed V and J ends, which lost 2 bases and 0 bases, there was a span of 11 bases. Germline CDR1 reads GTSNPN; CDR2 reads SVGIG (reference sequence). CDR3 DNA sequence: TGTGCCTGGAGTCGCCGGGAACCCTCCTACGAGCAGTACTTC. Amino acid sequence: CAWSRREPSYEQYF.

The genes are TRBV6-5 and TRBJ1-2; D is unclear. V shed 6 bases and J shed 3 bases, with 17 bases lying between them. CDR3 length equals 15 residues. Per the germline V gene, CDR1 is MNHEY and CDR2 is SVGAGI. Written as DNA, the CDR3 is TGTGCCAGCAGGCTAGGCCGGGCCGGCCACTATGGCTACACCTTC. This sequence encodes CASRLGRAGHYGYTF.

This chain connects TRBV10-3 to TRBJ1-1; TRBD1 aligns across 7 bases. V shed 4 bases, J shed 6 bases, and the junction held 11 bases outside the gene matches. The CDR3 runs 15 residues. Germline CDR1 is ENHRY and CDR2 is SYGVKD. CDR3 loop: CAISGSTGPGAEAFF. The CDR3 DNA follows: TGTGCCATCAGTGGCTCGACAGGGCCAGGTGCTGAAGCTTTCTTT.

The V gene is TRBV7-8, the J gene TRBJ1-2, with D possibly being TRBD1 (6 bases). There are 16 residues in the CDR3. The V and J ends lost 1 base and 6 bases respectively, with 18 bases between them. Germline lookup yields CDR1 SGHVS and CDR2 FQNEAQ. The CDR3 DNA sequence: TGTGCCAGCAGCTTAGAGCTTAGCGGGGGCGACGATGGCTACACCTTC. Its translation: CASSLELSGGDDGYTF.

V is TRBV19 and J is TRBJ2-2; 11 positions agree with TRBD1. The ends lost 8 bases at V and 5 bases at J; junction bases unmatched: 4. This CDR3 contains 14 residues. CDR1 LNHDA and CDR2 SQIVND come from the germline V gene (reference sequence). DNA for the CDR3: TGTGCCAGTTCGGACAGGGGGCTTACCGGGGAGCTGTTTTTT. Amino acid sequence: CASSDRGLTGELFF.

This clone was observed a few times. This chain joins TRBV6-1 and TRBJ1-1; no firm D call. This CDR3 is 13 amino acids long. V lost 1 base to trimming and J lost 4 bases, with 7 bases between them. The germline V gene encodes CDR1 MNHNS and CDR2 SASEGT. The CDR3 DNA follows: TGTGCCAGCAGTGAAGGGCCGAGCACTGAAGCTTTCTTT. As protein: CASSEGPSTEAFF.

The chain joins TRBV10-3 to TRBJ1-2, with 10 bases aligning to TRBD1. CDR3 length: 14 amino acids. The germline CDR1 and CDR2 sequences are ENHRY and SYGVKD. With 6 bases clipped from V and 4 bases from J, the junction kept 5 bases outside the gene matches. The CDR3: CAIRGTGAIYGYTF. The CDR3 region has the DNA TGTGCCATCAGGGGGACAGGGGCTATCTATGGCTACACCTTC.

This chain joins TRBV14 and TRBJ2-7; D perhaps matches TRBD2 (7 bases). V dropped 0 bases and J dropped 3 bases, with 12 bases sitting between them. CDR3 length: 15 residues. CDR1 and CDR2 from the germline V gene are SGHDN and FVKESK. The CDR3 sequence is CASSQDWRGLYEQYF. In DNA form, the CDR3 reads TGTGCCAGCAGCCAAGATTGGCGGGGGCTCTACGAGCAGTACTTC.

In this sample, this clone turned up once. J is TRBJ1-4 and V is TRBV18; D remains ambiguous. CDR1 and CDR2 (germline): KGHSH, LQKENI. V shed 2 bases and J shed 11 bases, with 15 bases lying between them. The CDR3 has 14 amino acids. The CDR3 loop is CASSPDGEAGKLFF. The CDR3 bases are TGTGCCAGCTCACCAGATGGGGAGGCCGGGAAACTGTTTTTT.

This rearrangement joins TRBV7-9 to TRBJ1-3; D is perhaps TRBD1 (6 bases). The CDR3 contains 14 residues. Between the trimmed V and J ends, which lost 2 bases and 2 bases, there was a span of 7 bases. CDR1 and CDR2 (germline): SEHNR, FQNEAQ (reference sequence). The CDR3 coding sequence is TGTGCCAGCAGCTTATCAGGGGCTGGAAACACCATATATTTT. This translates into CASSLSGAGNTIYF.

J is TRBJ2-5 and V is TRBV5-1, with D perhaps assigned TRBD1 or TRBD2 (5 bases each). V shed 0 bases and J shed 4 bases, with 13 bases lying between them. CDR1 SGHRS and CDR2 YFSETQ come from the germline V gene. The CDR3 loop spans 15 amino acids. The CDR3, as DNA: TGCGCCAGCAGCTTGGGAGACGGGGCCGGAGAGACCCAGTACTTC. Translation: CASSLGDGAGETQYF.

The chain has TRBV30 and TRBJ1-2; D is ambiguous. Per germline, CDR1 GTSNPN and CDR2 SVGIG (reference sequence). This CDR3 has 13 amino acids. Trimming stripped 3 bases from V and 4 bases from J, with 12 bases between. The CDR3 here is CAWSPSAPYGYTF. The CDR3 region has the DNA TGTGCCTGGAGCCCATCTGCGCCCTATGGCTACACCTTC.

This clone was seen only a few times. The genes are TRBV5-1 and TRBJ1-2, with 8 nucleotides matching TRBD1. Germline assignment: CDR1 SGHRS and CDR2 YFSETQ. The CDR3 runs 13 residues. J was trimmed by 4 bases and V by 4 bases; bases with no gene match: 3. CDR3 bases: TGCGCCAGCAGCGAGACAGGGGCCTATGGCTACACCTTC. Amino acids: CASSETGAYGYTF.

In this sample, this clone turned up a few times. The chain employs TRBV2 and TRBJ1-5; D might be TRBD1 (6 bases). The CDR3 sequence is 13 residues long. Germline CDR1 SNHLY, CDR2 FYNNEI. V dropped 6 bases and J dropped 3 bases, with 9 bases sitting between them. The CDR3 is CASRGHPNQPQHF. CDR3 coding DNA: TGTGCCAGCAGGGGACACCCCAATCAGCCCCAGCATTTT.

V is TRBV14 and J is TRBJ2-1; D could derive from TRBD1 or TRBD2 (5 bases each). V lost 0 bases and J 10 bases, leaving 25 bases between the germline ends. This CDR3 contains 18 residues. Germline CDR1 is SGHDN and CDR2 is FVKESK. The CDR3: CASSQDRWGWLGRDEQFF. In DNA, the CDR3 is TGTGCCAGCAGCCAAGATCGATGGGGTTGGCTTGGCAGGGACGAGCAGTTCTTC.

This rearrangement joins TRBV19 to TRBJ2-7, with TRBD2 matching over 14 bases. V lost 7 bases and J lost 2; bases outside the gene matches: 13. Per germline, CDR1 LNHDA and CDR2 SQIVND (reference sequence). This CDR3 region has 18 residues. The CDR3 spells CASTKKGLAGDNTYEQYF. The CDR3 DNA reads as TGTGCCAGTACCAAAAAGGGACTAGCGGGAGATAACACCTACGAGCAGTACTTC.

This clone was counted once. The chain has TRBV5-1 and TRBJ2-1; D may match TRBD1 or TRBD2 (6 bases each). This CDR3 spans 13 amino acids. Trimming shortened V by 2 bases and J by 7 bases, and 10 bases separated the two germline ends. From germline, CDR1 is SGHRS and CDR2 YFSETQ. This CDR3 reads CASSFTGRNEQFF. The DNA of the CDR3 is TGCGCCAGCAGCTTCACAGGGAGGAATGAGCAGTTCTTC.

The chain combines TRBV2 with TRBJ2-7; D is perhaps TRBD1 (5 bases). The CDR3 contains 14 residues. Germline CDR1 SNHLY, CDR2 FYNNEI. Trimming took 5 bases from V and 2 from J, leaving 13 bases between them. The CDR3 coding sequence is TGTGCCAGCAGTCAAAGACAGCAAGCCTACGAGCAGTACTTC. It codes for CASSQRQQAYEQYF.

The V and J genes are TRBV4-1 and TRBJ1-2; no firm D call. Germline lookup yields CDR1 MGHRA and CDR2 YSYEKL. Trimming removed 0 bases from V and 7 bases from J, with 15 bases in between. The CDR3 has 15 amino acids. The CDR3 DNA reads as TGCGCCAGCAGCCAAGAGCCCAGTTCGAGGTTTGGCTACACCTTC. Translation gives CASSQEPSSRFGYTF.

The J gene is TRBJ2-7, the V gene TRBV11-2; 8 nucleotides agree with TRBD1. V gave up 0 bases and J gave up 3 bases; unmatched junction bases: 1. CDR3 length: 14 amino acids. Germline V gives CDR1 SGHAT, CDR2 FQNNGV. The CDR3 nucleotides are TGTGCCAGCAGCTTAGACACAGGGGGCTACGAGCAGTACTTC. Translation: CASSLDTGGYEQYF.

The chain is built from TRBV19 and TRBJ2-7, with 9 positions matching TRBD1. Per the germline V gene, CDR1 is LNHDA and CDR2 is SQIVND (reference sequence). The junction had 14 bases not matched to a gene; V was cut back by 6 bases and J by 5 bases. The CDR3 extends over 16 amino acids. CDR3 nucleotides: TGTGCCAGTAGATTGAAGTCCGGGACAGGGAGGGACGAGCAGTACTTC. Translation: CASRLKSGTGRDEQYF.

To note about this clone: A junction boundary mismatches the germline segment, possibly from a read error. The J gene is TRBJ1-2, the V gene TRBV2; D unresolved. The CDR3 sequence is 10 residues long. Per the germline V gene, CDR1 is SNHLY and CDR2 is FYNNEI. For the CDR3, the DNA is TGTGCCAGCAGTGGCCCTAACCCCCTTTTC. Its translation is CASSGPNPLF.

In nucleotides, the CDR3 is TGTGCCAGCAGTCACCGAAGGACAGGGGGCCCCACAGATACGCAGTATTTT. It yields the protein CASSHRRTGGPTDTQYF. The rearrangement uses TRBV27 and TRBJ2-3, with 11 bases identical to TRBD1. There are 17 residues in the CDR3. The V and J ends lost 5 bases and 2 bases, in that order; junction bases with no gene match: 9. The V gene's germline CDR1 is MNHEY and CDR2 SMNVEV (reference sequence).